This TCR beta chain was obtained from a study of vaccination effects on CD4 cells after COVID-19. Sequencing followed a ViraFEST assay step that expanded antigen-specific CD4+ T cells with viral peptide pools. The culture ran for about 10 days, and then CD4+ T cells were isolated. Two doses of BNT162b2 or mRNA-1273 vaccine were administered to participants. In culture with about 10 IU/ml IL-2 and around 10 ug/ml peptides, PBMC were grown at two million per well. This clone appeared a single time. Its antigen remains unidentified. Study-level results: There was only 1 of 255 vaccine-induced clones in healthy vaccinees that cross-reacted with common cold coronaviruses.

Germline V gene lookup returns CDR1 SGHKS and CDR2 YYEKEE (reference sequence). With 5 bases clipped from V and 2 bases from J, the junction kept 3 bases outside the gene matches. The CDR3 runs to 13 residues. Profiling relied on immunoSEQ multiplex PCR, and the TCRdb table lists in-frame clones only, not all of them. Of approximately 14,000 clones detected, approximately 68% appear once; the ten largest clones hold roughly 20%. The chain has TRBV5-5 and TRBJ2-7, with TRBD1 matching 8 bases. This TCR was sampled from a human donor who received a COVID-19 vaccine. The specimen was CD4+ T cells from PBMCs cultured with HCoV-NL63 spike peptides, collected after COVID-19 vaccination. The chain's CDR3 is CASSQGAAYEQYF. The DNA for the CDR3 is TGTGCCAGCAGTCAGGGGGCCGCCTACGAGCAGTACTTC. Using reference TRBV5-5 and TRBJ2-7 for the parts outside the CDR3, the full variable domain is DAGVTQSPTHLIKTRGQQVTLRCSPISGHKSVSWYQQVLGQGPQFIFQYYEKEERGRGNFPDRFSARQFPNYSSELNVNALLLGDSALYLCASSQGAAYEQYFGPGTRLTVT.